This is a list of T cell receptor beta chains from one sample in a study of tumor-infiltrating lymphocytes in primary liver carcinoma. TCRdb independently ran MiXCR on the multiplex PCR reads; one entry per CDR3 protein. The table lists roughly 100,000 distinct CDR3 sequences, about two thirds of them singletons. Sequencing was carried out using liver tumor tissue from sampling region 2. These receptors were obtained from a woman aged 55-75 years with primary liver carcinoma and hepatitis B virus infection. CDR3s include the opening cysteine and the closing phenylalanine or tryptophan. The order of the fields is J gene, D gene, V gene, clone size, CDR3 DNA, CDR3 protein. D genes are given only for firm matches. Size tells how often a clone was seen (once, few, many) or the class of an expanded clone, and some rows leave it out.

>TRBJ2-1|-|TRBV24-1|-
TGTGCCACCAGTGATTCGGGGAATAGCGGTCGTGAGCAGTTCTTC
CATSDSGNSGREQFF
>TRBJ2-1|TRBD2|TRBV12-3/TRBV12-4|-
TGTGCCAGCAGTTTAGGGACTAGCGGGAGGCCGCCCTACAACGAGCAGTTCTTC
CASSLGTSGRPPYNEQFF
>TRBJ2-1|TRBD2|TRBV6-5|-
TGTGCCAACAGTTACGCGGGACTAGCGGGAGGGTCGGATAATGAGCAGTTCTTC
CANSYAGLAGGSDNEQFF
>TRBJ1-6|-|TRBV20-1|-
TGCAGTGCTACATTTAATTCACCCCACCACTTT
CSATFNSPHHF
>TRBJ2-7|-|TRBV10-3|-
TGTGCCATCAGTGGATCCGAATCCCAGGCGAACACCTACCATCAGTACTTC
CAISGSESQANTYHQYF
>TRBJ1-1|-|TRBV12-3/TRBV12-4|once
TGTGCCAGCAGTCAACAGGTGACGGCCACTGAAGCTTTCTTT
CASSQQVTATEAFF
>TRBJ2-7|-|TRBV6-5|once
TGTGCCAGCAGTTCCGGTGGTTTCGCTTCCTACAAGCAGTACTTC
CASSSGGFASYKQYF
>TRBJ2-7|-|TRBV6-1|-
TGTGCCAGCAGTGAAGATGGCGGCAGCTCCCACGAGCAGTACTTC
CASSEDGGSSHEQYF
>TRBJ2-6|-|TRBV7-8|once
TGTGCCAGCAACATGGATACACCAAGAGAGGGGGCCAACGTCCTGACTTTC
CASNMDTPREGANVLTF
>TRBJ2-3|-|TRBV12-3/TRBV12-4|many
TGTGCCAGCAGTTTTTATAGGGGTACGCAGTATTTT
CASSFYRGTQYF
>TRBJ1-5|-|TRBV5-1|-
TGCGCTAGCAGCTATGAGGGGGGGGAGAGGCCCCAGCATTTT
CASSYEGGERPQHF
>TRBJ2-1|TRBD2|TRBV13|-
TGTGTCAGCAGCACCCAGGGACTAGCGGGCAACAATGGGCAGTTCTTC
CVSSTQGLAGNNGQFF
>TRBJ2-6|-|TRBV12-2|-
TGTACATCGGACCGCGGGGGCTCTGGGGCTAACGTCCTGACTTTC
CTSDRGGSGANVLTF
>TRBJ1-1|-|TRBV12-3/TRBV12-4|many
TGTGCCAGCAGACCTACACTGAACACTGAAGCTTTCTTT
CASRPTLNTEAFF
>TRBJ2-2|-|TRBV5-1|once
TGCGCCAACAGCTTGGGGAACGGGACCCACACCGGGGAGCTGTTTTTT
CANSLGNGTHTGELFF
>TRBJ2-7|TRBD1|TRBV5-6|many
TGTGCCAGCAGCGCCGACCTCACAGGGGACGAGCAGTACTTC
CASSADLTGDEQYF
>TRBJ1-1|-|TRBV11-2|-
TGTGCCAGCGGAGATCTGAGCATTGAAGCTTTCTTC
CASGDLSIEAFF
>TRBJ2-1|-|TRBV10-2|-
TGCGCCAGCAGGGCCCTCGAATCCGCGAATGAGCAGTTCTTC
CASRALESANEQFF
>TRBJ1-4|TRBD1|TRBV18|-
TGTGCCAGCTCACCAGGACAGGGCCTAACTAATGAAAAACTGTTTTTT
CASSPGQGLTNEKLFF
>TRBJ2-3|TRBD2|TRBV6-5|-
TGTGCAAGCAGTTACCGGGGACTAGCGGACAGGGATACGCAGTATTTT
CASSYRGLADRDTQYF
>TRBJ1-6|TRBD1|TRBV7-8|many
TGTGCCAGCAGCCTTAACAGGGGTAATTCACCCCTCCACTTT
CASSLNRGNSPLHF
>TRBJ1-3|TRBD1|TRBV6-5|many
TGTGCCAGCAGTCCACAGGGGAACTCTGGAAACACCATATATTTT
CASSPQGNSGNTIYF
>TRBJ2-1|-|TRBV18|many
TGTGCCAGCTCACTGCAGGGAGGATCCTACAATGAGCAGTTCTTC
CASSLQGGSYNEQFF
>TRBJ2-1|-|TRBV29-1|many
TGCAGCGTTGAAGGGACTAGGGGGGCCAATGAGCAGTTCTTC
CSVEGTRGANEQFF
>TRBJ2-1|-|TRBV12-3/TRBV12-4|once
TGTGCCAGCAGTTTGGGGGTGAGCTCCTACAATGCGCAGTTCTTC
CASSLGVSSYNAQFF
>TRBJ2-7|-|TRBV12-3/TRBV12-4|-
TGTGCCAGCAGTTTAGTGAGTTGGCTGAGCTCGGTAGACTACGAGCAGTACTTC
CASSLVSWLSSVDYEQYF
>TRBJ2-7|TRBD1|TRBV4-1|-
TGCGCCAGCAACCAAGGGACAGGGGGGGAATACGAGCAATACTTC
CASNQGTGGEYEQYF
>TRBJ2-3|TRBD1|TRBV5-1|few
TGCGCCAGCAACCCGGGACAGGGGGCAGTCGAAGGAGATACGCAGTATTTT
CASNPGQGAVEGDTQYF
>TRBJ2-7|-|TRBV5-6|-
TGTACCAGCAGCTTTATGGGGACTGCAGTCTACGAGCAGTACTTC
CTSSFMGTAVYEQYF
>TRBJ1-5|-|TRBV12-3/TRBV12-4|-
TGTGCCAGCAGTCCGACAACGAGCTCCGATAAGCTCCAGCATTTT
CASSPTTSSDKLQHF
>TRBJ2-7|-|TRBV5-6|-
TGTGCCAGCAGCTCTCGGATAGTGGGCTCCTACGAGCAGTACTTC
CASSSRIVGSYEQYF
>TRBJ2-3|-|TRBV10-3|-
TGTGCCTCCCTAAGCAGAGAGTCTCAGTATTTT
CASLSRESQYF
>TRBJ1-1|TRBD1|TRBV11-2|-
TGTGCCAGCAGCGTAACCAGGGGGCGAACTGAAGCTTTCTTT
CASSVTRGRTEAFF
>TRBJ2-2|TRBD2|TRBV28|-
TGTGCCAGCACCGTAGCGGGGGCGCTCACCGGGGAGCTGTTTTTT
CASTVAGALTGELFF
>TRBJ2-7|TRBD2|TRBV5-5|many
TGTGCCAGCAGCTTGGGGTTCCCCCAGCGGGATTTGTCCTACGAGCAGTACTTC
CASSLGFPQRDLSYEQYF
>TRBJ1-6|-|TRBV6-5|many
TGTGCCAGCAGTTACGGGAGCTATAATTCACCCCTCCACTTT
CASSYGSYNSPLHF
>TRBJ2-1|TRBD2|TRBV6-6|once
TGTGCCAGCAGTGGGACTAGCGGGAGGGTTGGATCCTACAATAAGCGGCTCTTC
CASSGTSGRVGSYNKRLF
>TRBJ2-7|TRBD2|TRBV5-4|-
TGTGCGAGCAGCCCGCCGCGGGGAGCGGGAGTTGACGAGCAGTACTTC
CASSPPRGAGVDEQYF
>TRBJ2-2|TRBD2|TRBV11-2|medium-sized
TGTGCCAGCAGCTTAGTAACTAGCGGGATAACCGGGGAGCTGTTTTTT
CASSLVTSGITGELFF
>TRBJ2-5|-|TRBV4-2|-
TGTGCCAGCAGCCGAGTGGTACAGAAGGGGACCCAGTACTTC
CASSRVVQKGTQYF